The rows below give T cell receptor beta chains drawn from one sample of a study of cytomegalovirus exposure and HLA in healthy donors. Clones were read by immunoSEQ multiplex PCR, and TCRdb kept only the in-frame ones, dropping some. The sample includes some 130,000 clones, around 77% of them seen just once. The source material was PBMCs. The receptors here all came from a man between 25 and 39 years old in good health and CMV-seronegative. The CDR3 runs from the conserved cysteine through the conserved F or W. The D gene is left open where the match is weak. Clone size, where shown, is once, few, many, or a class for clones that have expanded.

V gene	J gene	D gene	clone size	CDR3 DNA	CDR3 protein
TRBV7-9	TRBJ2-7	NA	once	TGTGCCAGCAGCCCGTTGACTTTTCACTACGAGCAGTACTTC	CASSPLTFHYEQYF
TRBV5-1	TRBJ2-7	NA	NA	TGCGCCAGCAGCTTGGCCTACAGATCCTACGAGCAGTACTTC	CASSLAYRSYEQYF
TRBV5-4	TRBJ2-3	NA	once	TGTGCCACCAGCTTAGTTCAGGGGACAGATACGCAGTATTTT	CATSLVQGTDTQYF
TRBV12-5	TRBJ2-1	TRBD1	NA	TGTGCTAGTGGTGGGACAGGGGGCTCCTACAATGAGCAGTTCTTC	CASGGTGGSYNEQFF
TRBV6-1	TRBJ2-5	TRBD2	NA	TGTGCCAGCAGTAGGACTAGCGGGAGGGGGACCCAGTACTTC	CASSRTSGRGTQYF
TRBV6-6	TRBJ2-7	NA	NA	TGTGCCAGCAGTTCCCACTCCTACGAGCAGTACTTC	CASSSHSYEQYF
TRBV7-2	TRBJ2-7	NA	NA	TGTGCCAGCAGCTTAGTGTACCTCCCGATCGGCGAGCAGTACTTC	CASSLVYLPIGEQYF
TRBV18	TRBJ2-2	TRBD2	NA	TGTGCCAGCTCACCACTACTAGCGGGAGATAACGGGGAGCTGTTTTTT	CASSPLLAGDNGELFF
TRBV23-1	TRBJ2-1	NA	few	TGCGCCAGCAGTCACCCTAAAGCAGGTAATGAGCAGTTCTTC	CASSHPKAGNEQFF
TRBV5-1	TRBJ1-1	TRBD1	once	TGCGCCAGCAGCCTAACCGGACAGGGAAGCACTGAAGCTTTCTTT	CASSLTGQGSTEAFF
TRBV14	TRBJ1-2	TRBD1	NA	TGTGCCAGCAGCCATGGGACAGGGATCTATGGCTACACCTTC	CASSHGTGIYGYTF
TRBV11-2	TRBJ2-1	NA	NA	TGTGCCAGCAGCATCCTAGGACAGCCCAGCTCCTACAATGAGCAGTTCTTC	CASSILGQPSSYNEQFF
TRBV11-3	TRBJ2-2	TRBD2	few	TGTGCCAGCAGCTTAGTAGCGGGAGGAAACACCGGGGAGCTGTTTTTT	CASSLVAGGNTGELFF
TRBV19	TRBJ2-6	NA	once	TGTGCCAGTAGTATCGATGGCTTTGGGGCCAACGTCCTGACTTTC	CASSIDGFGANVLTF
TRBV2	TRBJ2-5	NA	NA	TGTGCCAGCACCAATTCGGGTCCCCAGTACTTC	CASTNSGPQYF
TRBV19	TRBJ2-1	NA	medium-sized	TGTGCCAGTAGTACTCTTCTCGCTAGGTACAATGAGCAGTTCTTC	CASSTLLARYNEQFF
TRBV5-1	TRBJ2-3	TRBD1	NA	TGCGCCAGCAGCTTGTTAGGACAGGGTACAGATACGCAGTATTTT	CASSLLGQGTDTQYF
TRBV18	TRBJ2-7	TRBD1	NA	TGTGCCAGCTCAAACGCCGCCAGGGGGTCTTTCAGCTCCTACGAGCAGTACTTC	CASSNAARGSFSSYEQYF
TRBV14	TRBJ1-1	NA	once	TGTGCCAGCAGCCCCCCTGATGGCCTTATCCTTATGAACACTGAAGCTTTCTTT	CASSPPDGLILMNTEAFF
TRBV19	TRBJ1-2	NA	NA	TGTGCCAGTAGTATTGGAGGCAGCGGCTTTGGCTACACCTTC	CASSIGGSGFGYTF
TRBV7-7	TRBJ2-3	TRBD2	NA	TGTGCTAGCAGCAAAGGACTAGCGGGTGATACAGATACGCAGTATTTT	CASSKGLAGDTDTQYF
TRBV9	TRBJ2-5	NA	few	TGTGCCAGCAGCGGCATTCCGGGAGAGACCCAGTACTTC	CASSGIPGETQYF
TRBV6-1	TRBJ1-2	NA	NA	TGTGCCAGCAGTGAAGGACAGTTCAACTATGGCTACACCTTC	CASSEGQFNYGYTF
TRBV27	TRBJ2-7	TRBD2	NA	TGTGCCAGCAGTCCCCACCTTGGCGGGAGTTACGAGCAGTACTTC	CASSPHLGGSYEQYF
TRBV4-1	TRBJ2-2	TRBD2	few	TGCGCCAGCCGAACGGGGGGTGGTGGATCCACCGGGGAGCTGTTTTTT	CASRTGGGGSTGELFF
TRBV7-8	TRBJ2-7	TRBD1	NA	TGTGCCAGCAGCGGGCGACAGGGAAACTACGAGCAGTACTTC	CASSGRQGNYEQYF
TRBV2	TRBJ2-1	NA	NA	TGTGCCAGCAGTCCCGATAGGGGGACCTACAATGAGCAGTTCTTC	CASSPDRGTYNEQFF
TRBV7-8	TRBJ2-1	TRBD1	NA	TGTGCCAGCAGCGCAATTTTCGGACAGGGTATGAATGAGCAGTTCTTC	CASSAIFGQGMNEQFF
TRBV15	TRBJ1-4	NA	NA	TGTGCCACCAGGGACATAACTAATGAAAAACTGTTTTTT	CATRDITNEKLFF
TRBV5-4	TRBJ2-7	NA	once	TGTGCCAGCACCGGAGGGCCTCTGGGCTCCTACGAGCAGTACTTC	CASTGGPLGSYEQYF
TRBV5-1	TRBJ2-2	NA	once	TGCGCCAGCAGCTTGGGGCAGACCGACACGAGGGAGCTGTTTTTT	CASSLGQTDTRELFF
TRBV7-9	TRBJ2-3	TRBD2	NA	TGTGCCAGCAGCGCGAGCGGGATGGGCGCAGATACGCAGTATTTT	CASSASGMGADTQYF
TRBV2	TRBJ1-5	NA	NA	TGTGCCAGCAGTGATCCCAGGGGATACCAGCCCCAGCATTTT	CASSDPRGYQPQHF
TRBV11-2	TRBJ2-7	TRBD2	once	TGTGCCAGCAGCATGGGACTAGCGGAAATCTACGAGCAGTACTTC	CASSMGLAEIYEQYF
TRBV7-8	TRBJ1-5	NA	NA	TGTGCCAGCAGCTTAGGATTCGGGTACAATTATAGCAATCAGCCCCAGCATTTT	CASSLGFGYNYSNQPQHF
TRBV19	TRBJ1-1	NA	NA	TGTGCCAGTAGTATCACAGTGAACACTGAAGCTTTCTTT	CASSITVNTEAFF
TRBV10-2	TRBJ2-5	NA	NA	TGCGCCACCGTCCATCAGCCACAGGGTGGGGAGACCCAGTACTTC	CATVHQPQGGETQYF
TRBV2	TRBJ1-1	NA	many	TGTGCCAGCAGCGGAGCCACTGAAGCTTTCTTT	CASSGATEAFF
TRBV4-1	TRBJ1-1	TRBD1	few	TGCGCCAGCAGCGCGGGACAGGGGAAGGGTACTGAAGCTTTCTTT	CASSAGQGKGTEAFF
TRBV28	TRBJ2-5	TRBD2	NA	TGTGCCAGCAGTTTCGGGGACCCAAAACTACGGACTAGCGGGGGAGCTCCGTACTTC	CASSFGDPKLRTSGGAPYF
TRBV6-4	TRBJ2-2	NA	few	TGTGCCACAGCCGTCCGAGCGGAGAACACCGGGGAGCTGTTTTTT	CATAVRAENTGELFF
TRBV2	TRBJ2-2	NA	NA	TGTGCCAGCAGTGTATTCAGGGAGAACACCGGGGAGCTGTTTTTT	CASSVFRENTGELFF
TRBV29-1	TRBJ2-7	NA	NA	TGCAGCCCGGGATCCGAAGGATTAAGCTCCTACGAGCAGTACTTC	CSPGSEGLSSYEQYF
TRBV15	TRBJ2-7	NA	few	TGTGCCACCAGCAGAGATTTACTCGAAACCTACGAGCAGTACTTC	CATSRDLLETYEQYF
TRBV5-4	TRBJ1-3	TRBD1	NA	TGTGCCAGCAGCTTTAAGACGGGACAGGGCCGAGGCACCATATATTTT	CASSFKTGQGRGTIYF
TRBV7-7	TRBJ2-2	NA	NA	TGTGCTAGCAGCTTCTCGACAGCCGGGGAGCTGTTTTTT	CASSFSTAGELFF
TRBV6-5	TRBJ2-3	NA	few	TGTGCCAGCAGTGTACTTAGGGGGAGCACAGATACGCAGTATTTT	CASSVLRGSTDTQYF
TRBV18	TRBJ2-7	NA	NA	TGTGCCAGCTCACCGATTCAGGACTCCTACGAGCAGTACTTC	CASSPIQDSYEQYF
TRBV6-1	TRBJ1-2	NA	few	TGTGCCAGCAGTGAAGGTCAGATATATGGCTACACCTTC	CASSEGQIYGYTF
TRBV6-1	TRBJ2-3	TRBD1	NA	TGTGCCAGCAGTGCCTACAGGGGGGATACGCAGTATTTT	CASSAYRGDTQYF
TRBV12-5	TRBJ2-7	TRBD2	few	TGTGCTAGCACAACTAGCGACTCCTACGAGCAGTACTTC	CASTTSDSYEQYF
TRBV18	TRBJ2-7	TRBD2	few	TGTGCCAGCTCACCATGGACTAGCGGGAGCGGACCCGACGAGCAGTACTTC	CASSPWTSGSGPDEQYF
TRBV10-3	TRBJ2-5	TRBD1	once	TGTGCCATCAGCTGGACAGGGGTGGGCCAAGAGACCCAGTACTTC	CAISWTGVGQETQYF
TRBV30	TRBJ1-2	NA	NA	TGTGCCTGGATCGGGACTGGCCTAGGAAGGTCGAGTTATGGCTACACCTTC	CAWIGTGLGRSSYGYTF